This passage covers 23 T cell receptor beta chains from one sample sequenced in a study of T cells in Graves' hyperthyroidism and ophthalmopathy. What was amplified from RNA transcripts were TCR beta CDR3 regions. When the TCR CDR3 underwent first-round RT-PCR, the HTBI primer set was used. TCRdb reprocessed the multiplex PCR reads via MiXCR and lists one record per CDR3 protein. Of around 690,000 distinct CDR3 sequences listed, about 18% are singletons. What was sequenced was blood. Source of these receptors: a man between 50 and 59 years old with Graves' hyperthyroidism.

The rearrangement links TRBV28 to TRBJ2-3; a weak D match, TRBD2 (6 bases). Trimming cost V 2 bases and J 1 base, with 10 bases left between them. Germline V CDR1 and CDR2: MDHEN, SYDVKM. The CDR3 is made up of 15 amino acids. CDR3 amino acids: CASSLRDWRTDTQYF. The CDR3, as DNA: TGTGCCAGCAGTTTACGGGACTGGCGCACAGATACGCAGTATTTT.

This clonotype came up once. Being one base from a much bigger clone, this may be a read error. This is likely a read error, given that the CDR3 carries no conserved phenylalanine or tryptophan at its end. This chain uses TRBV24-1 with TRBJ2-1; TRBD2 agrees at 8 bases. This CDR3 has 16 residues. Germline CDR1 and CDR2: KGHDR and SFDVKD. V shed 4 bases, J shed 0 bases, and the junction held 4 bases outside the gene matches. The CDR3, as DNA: TGTGCCACCAGTGAACCCAGCGGGAGCTCCTACAATGAGCAGTTCATC. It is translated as CATSEPSGSSYNEQFI.

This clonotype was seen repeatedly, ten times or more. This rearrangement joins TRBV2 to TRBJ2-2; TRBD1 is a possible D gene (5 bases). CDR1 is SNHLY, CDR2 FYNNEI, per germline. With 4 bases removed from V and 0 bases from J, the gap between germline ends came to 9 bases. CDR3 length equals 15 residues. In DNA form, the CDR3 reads TGTGCCAGCAGTGTGGACATCGCGAACACCGGGGAGCTGTTTTTT. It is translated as CASSVDIANTGELFF.

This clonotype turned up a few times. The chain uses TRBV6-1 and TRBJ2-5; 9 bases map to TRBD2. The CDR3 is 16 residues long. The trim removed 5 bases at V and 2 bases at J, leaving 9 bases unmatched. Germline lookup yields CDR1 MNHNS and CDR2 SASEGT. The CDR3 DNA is TGTGCCAGCAGTTCCACCTGGACTAGCGTACAAGAGACCCAGTACTTC. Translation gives CASSSTWTSVQETQYF.

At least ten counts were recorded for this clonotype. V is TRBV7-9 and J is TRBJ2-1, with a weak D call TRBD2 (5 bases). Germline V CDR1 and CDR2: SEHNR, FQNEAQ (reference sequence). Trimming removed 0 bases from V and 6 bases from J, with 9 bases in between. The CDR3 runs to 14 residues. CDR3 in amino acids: CASSLASSGNEQFF. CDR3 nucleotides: TGTGCCAGCAGCTTAGCGTCAAGCGGCAATGAGCAGTTCTTC. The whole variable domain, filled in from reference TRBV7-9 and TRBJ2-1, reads DTGVSQNPRHKITKRGQNVTFRCDPISEHNRLYWYRQTLGQGPEFLTYFQNEAQLEKSRLLSDRFSAERPKGSFSTLEIQRTEQGDSAMYLCASSLASSGNEQFFGPGTRLTVL.

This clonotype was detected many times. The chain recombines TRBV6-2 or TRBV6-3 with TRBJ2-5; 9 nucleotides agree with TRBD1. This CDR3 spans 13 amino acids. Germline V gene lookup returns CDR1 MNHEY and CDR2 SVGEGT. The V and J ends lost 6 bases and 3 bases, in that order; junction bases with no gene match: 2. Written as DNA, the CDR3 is TGTGCCAGCAGACGGACAGGGGAAGAGACCCAGTACTTC. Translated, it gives CASRRTGEETQYF.

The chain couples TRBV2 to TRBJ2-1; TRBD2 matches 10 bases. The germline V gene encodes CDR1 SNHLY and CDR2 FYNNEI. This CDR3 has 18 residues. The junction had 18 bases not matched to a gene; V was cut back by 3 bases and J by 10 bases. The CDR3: CASSDGYWVAGGLGEQFF. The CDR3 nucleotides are TGTGCCAGCAGTGACGGTTATTGGGTAGCGGGAGGCTTAGGAGAGCAGTTCTTC.

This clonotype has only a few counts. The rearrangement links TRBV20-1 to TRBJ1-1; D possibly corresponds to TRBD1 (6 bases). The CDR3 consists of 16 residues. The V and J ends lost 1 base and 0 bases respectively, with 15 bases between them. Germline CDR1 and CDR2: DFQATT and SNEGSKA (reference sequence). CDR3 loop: CSARGTGTLMNTEAFF. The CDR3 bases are TGCAGTGCTAGAGGAACAGGGACCCTCATGAACACTGAAGCTTTCTTT.

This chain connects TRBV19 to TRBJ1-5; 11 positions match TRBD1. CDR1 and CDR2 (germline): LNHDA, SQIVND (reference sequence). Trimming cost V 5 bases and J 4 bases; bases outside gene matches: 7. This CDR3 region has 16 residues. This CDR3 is CASSLRTGGFNQPQHF. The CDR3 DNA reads TGTGCCAGTAGTTTACGGACAGGGGGCTTTAATCAGCCCCAGCATTTT.

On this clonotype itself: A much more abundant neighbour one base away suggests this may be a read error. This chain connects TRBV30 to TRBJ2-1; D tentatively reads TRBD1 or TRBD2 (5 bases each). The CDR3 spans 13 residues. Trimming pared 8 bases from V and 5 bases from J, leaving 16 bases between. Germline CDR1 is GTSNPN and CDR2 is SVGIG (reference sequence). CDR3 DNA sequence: TGTGCCCGGTACCGGGACGCGAACAATGAGCAGTTCTTC. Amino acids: CARYRDANNEQFF.

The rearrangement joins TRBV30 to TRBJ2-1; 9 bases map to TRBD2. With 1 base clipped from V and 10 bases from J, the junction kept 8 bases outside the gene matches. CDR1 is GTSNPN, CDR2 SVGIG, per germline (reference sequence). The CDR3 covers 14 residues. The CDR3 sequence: CAWSAGLAREEQFF. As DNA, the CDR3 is TGTGCCTGGAGTGCAGGACTAGCGAGGGAAGAGCAGTTCTTC.

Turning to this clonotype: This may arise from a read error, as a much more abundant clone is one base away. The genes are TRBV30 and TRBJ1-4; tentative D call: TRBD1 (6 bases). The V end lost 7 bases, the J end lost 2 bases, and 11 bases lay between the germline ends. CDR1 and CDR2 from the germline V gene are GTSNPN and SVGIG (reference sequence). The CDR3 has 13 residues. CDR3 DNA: TGTGCCTATCGACAGGCGACTAATGAAAAACTGTTTTTT. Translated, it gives CAYRQATNEKLFF.

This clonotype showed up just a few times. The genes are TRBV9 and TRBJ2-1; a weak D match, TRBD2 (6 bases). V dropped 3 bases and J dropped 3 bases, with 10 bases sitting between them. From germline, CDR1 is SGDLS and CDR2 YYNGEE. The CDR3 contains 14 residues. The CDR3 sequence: CASSEPGLYNEQFF. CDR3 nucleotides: TGTGCCAGCAGCGAACCGGGACTCTACAATGAGCAGTTCTTC.

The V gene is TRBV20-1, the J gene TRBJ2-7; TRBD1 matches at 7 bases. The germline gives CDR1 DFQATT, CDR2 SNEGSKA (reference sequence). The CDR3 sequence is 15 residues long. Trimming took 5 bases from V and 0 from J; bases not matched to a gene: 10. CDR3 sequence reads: CSADLPGTDSYEQYF. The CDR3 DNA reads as TGCAGTGCTGACCTTCCCGGGACAGACTCCTACGAGCAGTACTTC.

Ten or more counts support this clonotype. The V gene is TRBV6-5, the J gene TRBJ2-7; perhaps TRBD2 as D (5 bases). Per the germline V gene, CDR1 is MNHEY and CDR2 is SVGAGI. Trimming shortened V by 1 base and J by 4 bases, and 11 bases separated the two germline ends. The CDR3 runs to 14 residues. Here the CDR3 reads CASSYFKDFYEQYF. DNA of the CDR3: TGTGCCAGCAGTTACTTTAAGGACTTTTACGAGCAGTACTTC.

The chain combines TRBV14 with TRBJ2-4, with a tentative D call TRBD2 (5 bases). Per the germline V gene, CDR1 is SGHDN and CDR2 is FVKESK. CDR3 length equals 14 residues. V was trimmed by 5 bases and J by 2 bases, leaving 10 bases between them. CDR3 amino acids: CASSEGTTKNIQYF. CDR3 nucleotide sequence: TGTGCCAGCAGCGAGGGCACGACCAAAAACATTCAGTACTTC.

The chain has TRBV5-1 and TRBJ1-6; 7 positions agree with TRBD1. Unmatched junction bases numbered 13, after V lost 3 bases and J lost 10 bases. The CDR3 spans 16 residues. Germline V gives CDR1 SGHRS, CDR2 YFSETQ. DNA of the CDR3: TGCGCCAGCAGCTCCCGCCTGACAGGGTTTGACTCACCCCTCCACTTT. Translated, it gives CASSSRLTGFDSPLHF.

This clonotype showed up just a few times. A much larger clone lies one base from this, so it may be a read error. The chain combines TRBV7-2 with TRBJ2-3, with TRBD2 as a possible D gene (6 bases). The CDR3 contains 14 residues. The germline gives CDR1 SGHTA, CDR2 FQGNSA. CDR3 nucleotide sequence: TGTGTCAGCAGCTTAGATGCGGGGAGTAGTACGCAGTATTTT. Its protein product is CVSSLDAGSSTQYF.

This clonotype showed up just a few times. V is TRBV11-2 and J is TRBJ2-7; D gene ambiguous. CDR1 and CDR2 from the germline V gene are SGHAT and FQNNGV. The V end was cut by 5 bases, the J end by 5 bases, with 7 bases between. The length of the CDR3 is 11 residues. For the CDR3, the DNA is TGTGCCAGCAGCCCCATAAACGAGCAGTACTTC. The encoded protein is CASSPINEQYF.

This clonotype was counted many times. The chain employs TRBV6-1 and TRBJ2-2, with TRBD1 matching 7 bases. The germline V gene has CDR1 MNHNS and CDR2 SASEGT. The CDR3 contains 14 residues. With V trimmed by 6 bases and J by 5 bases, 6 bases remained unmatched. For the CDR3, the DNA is TGTGCCAGCAGACCTACAGGGGCGACCGGGGAGCTGTTTTTT. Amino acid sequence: CASRPTGATGELFF.

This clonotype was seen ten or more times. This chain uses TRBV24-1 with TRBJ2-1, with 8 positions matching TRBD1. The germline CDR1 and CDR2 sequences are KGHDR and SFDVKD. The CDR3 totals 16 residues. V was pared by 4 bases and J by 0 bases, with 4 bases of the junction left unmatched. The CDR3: CATSDRTGSSYNEQFF. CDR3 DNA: TGTGCCACCAGTGACCGGACAGGGAGCTCCTACAATGAGCAGTTCTTC.

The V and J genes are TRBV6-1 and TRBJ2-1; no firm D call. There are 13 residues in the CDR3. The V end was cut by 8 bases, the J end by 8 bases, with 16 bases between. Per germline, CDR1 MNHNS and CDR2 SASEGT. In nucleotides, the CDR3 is TGTGCCAGCTCCGTCCTCCTCGGAGATGAGCAGTTCTTC. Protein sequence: CASSVLLGDEQFF.

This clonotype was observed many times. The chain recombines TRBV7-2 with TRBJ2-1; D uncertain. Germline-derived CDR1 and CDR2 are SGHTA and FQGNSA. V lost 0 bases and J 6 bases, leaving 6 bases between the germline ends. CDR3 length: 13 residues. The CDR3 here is CASSLAISNEQFF. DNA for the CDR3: TGTGCCAGCAGCTTAGCGATCAGCAATGAGCAGTTCTTC.